This T cell receptor (beta chain) was profiled in a study of identical twins. TCRdb fed the 5' RACE reads into MiXCR, producing one record per CDR3 protein. Of 450,000 to 650,000 distinct CDR3 sequences listed, nearly 15% are singletons. The V end was cut by 0 bases, the J end by 1 base, with 12 bases between. The CDR3 has 16 amino acids. CDR1 is SGHAT and CDR2 is FQNNGV in the germline V gene. These data also featured in a second study, about yellow fever vaccine responses in identical twins.

J is TRBJ2-5 and V is TRBV11-2, with TRBD2 as a possible D gene (5 bases). The sequenced sample was CD4+ T cells sorted from blood. The receptor was isolated from a woman aged 18-29 years in good health. The CDR3 reads CASSLDREAPQETQYF. The CDR3 DNA follows: TGTGCCAGCAGCTTAGATCGGGAAGCCCCCCAAGAGACCCAGTACTTC.